One TCR beta chain is described in this entry. The target antigen is unknown. These data come from a study of identical twins. Per germline, CDR1 SGHDN and CDR2 FVKESK. J lost 2 bases, V lost 0 bases, and 4 bases had no gene match. This CDR3 has 16 residues. One entry per CDR3 protein, called by TCRdb with MiXCR from the 5' RACE reads. The sample holds hundreds of thousands of distinct CDR3 sequences, 5.5% to 7% seen once. Notes on the study in general: Without tracking the same donors, conclusions rested on cross-sectional statistical analysis. High-abundance cord blood beta clonotypes had fewer insertions; memory repertoires showed none.

The sample also formed part of further work on yellow fever vaccine responses in identical twins.

Sequenced input: memory (CD45RO+) T cells sorted from blood. The source is a woman younger than 35 in good health. The gene calls are TRBV14 and TRBJ2-1; TRBD2 agrees at 7 bases. CDR3 sequence reads: CASSQDRGVTYNEQFF. The CDR3 region has the DNA TGTGCCAGCAGCCAAGATCGGGGGGTAACCTACAATGAGCAGTTCTTC.